A single T cell receptor (beta chain) is shown here with its context. The CDR3 runs 14 residues. The V gene's germline CDR1 is LGHDT and CDR2 YNNKEL (reference sequence). V shed 4 bases and J shed 1 base, with 10 bases lying between them. Profiling relied on immunoSEQ multiplex PCR, and the TCRdb table lists in-frame clones only, not all of them. The data hold some 250,000 clones, with 86% observed a single time. The sample belongs to a study of blood T cell repertoires in COVID-19. Seattle enrolled patients during active infection and tracked them longitudinally. This clonotype originated in a woman aged 25 to 45 with COVID-19, enrolled during active disease. The chain has TRBV3-1 (or the pseudogene TRBV3-2) and TRBJ1-1; D remains unclear. Material: peripheral blood. The CDR3 DNA sequence: TGTGCCAGCAGCCCTATATTCAAGAACACTGAAGCTTTCTTT. This gives the protein CASSPIFKNTEAFF.